The rows below give T cell receptor beta chains drawn from one sample of a study of post-analysis software for immune sequencing data. Using its own MiXCR run on the PCR reads, TCRdb lists one record per CDR3 protein. The sample lists under 200,000 distinct CDR3 sequences; 29% were seen once. Sequenced: blood. Every receptor here comes from a girl aged 2-17 years with multiple sclerosis. Both conserved end residues are part of each CDR3. D genes are given only for firm matches. Size is omitted from some rows. Given values are once, few, many or a class for expanded clones.

V	size	J	D	DNA	CDR3
TRBV5-1	many	TRBJ2-5	TRBD1	TGCGCCAGCAGCCGGACAGGGGGCCAAGAGACCCAGTACTTC	CASSRTGGQETQYF
TRBV4-1	many	TRBJ2-7	TRBD1	TGCGCCAGCAGCCAGGGTGGACAGGGCTCCTACGAGCAGTACTTC	CASSQGGQGSYEQYF
TRBV7-2	NA	TRBJ1-4	NA	TGTGCCAGCAGCTTAGCGACAGCACCCAGATTAGCAACTAATGAAAAACTGTTTTTT	CASSLATAPRLATNEKLFF
TRBV27	NA	TRBJ1-2	NA	TGTGCCAGCAGTTTTTATCTGGGGGGGAAGGATGGCTACACCTTC	CASSFYLGGKDGYTF
TRBV3-1	NA	TRBJ2-1	TRBD1	TGTGCCTGCAGCCAAGCCGGGACAGGGAACGAGCAGTTCTTC	CACSQAGTGNEQFF
TRBV5-1	NA	TRBJ1-1	NA	TGCGCCAGCAGCTTGGCCTACAGGAACACTGAAGCTTTCTTT	CASSLAYRNTEAFF
TRBV5-1	NA	TRBJ2-7	TRBD2	TGCGCCAGCAGCTGGGGGGGACTAGCGGGAGCCTACGAGCAGTACTTC	CASSWGGLAGAYEQYF
TRBV24-1	few	TRBJ2-1	TRBD2	TGTGCCACCAGGACTAGCGGGAGCAATGAGCAGTTCTTC	CATRTSGSNEQFF
TRBV10-3	many	TRBJ2-1	NA	TGTGCCACCGGACAGCTGGCTACAAATGAGCAGTTCTTC	CATGQLATNEQFF
TRBV5-6	few	TRBJ2-3	TRBD2	TGTGCCAGCAGCCCGAAACTAGCGAAACGGGCAGATACGCAGTATTTT	CASSPKLAKRADTQYF
TRBV18	NA	TRBJ2-1	TRBD1	TGTGCCAGCTCATCAACTGACAGGGGTTATGGTGAGCAGTTCTTC	CASSSTDRGYGEQFF
TRBV20-1	many	TRBJ1-5	TRBD1	TGCAGTGCTAGGGAAGACAGGGGGCCTCAGCCCCAGCATTTT	CSAREDRGPQPQHF
TRBV12-3/TRBV12-4	few	TRBJ2-7	TRBD2	TGTGCCAGCAGTTTAGCGAGACGGCAGGGGTTAAGGACTAGCGAAAGCTCCTACGAGCAGTACTTC	CASSLARRQGLRTSESSYEQYF
TRBV20-1	few	TRBJ2-7	NA	TGCAGTGCTAGAGATGTCAGCGGAAGCTCCTACGAGCAGTACTTC	CSARDVSGSSYEQYF
TRBV11-2	NA	TRBJ1-5	NA	TGTGCCAGCAGCTTAGAACTCGATCAGCCCCAGCATTTT	CASSLELDQPQHF
TRBV5-1	once	TRBJ1-2	TRBD1	TGCGCCAGCAGCCCGGGACAGCACTACTATGGCTACACCTTC	CASSPGQHYYGYTF
TRBV25-1	many	TRBJ2-7	TRBD1	TGTGCCAGCAGTGAGTGGACAGGGGCGCACGAGCAGTACTTC	CASSEWTGAHEQYF
TRBV2	many	TRBJ2-1	TRBD2	TGTGCCATTCCGGGTCTAGCGGGCGGTGAGCAGTTCTTC	CAIPGLAGGEQFF
TRBV12-3/TRBV12-4	few	TRBJ1-1	NA	TGTGCCAGCAGTTTCAGTGTTCGCATAGATGAAGCTTTCTTT	CASSFSVRIDEAFF
TRBV28	NA	TRBJ1-5	NA	TGTGCCAGCAGTCCGACTGGGGTCCAGCCCCAGCATTTT	CASSPTGVQPQHF
TRBV4-1	few	TRBJ1-2	NA	TGCGCCAGCAGCCAAGAGGGAATCAGGAAAGCTAACTATGGCTACACCTTC	CASSQEGIRKANYGYTF
TRBV3-1	many	TRBJ2-1	NA	TGTGCCAGCAGCCAAGACCTAAATGAAGAGCAGTTCTTC	CASSQDLNEEQFF
TRBV7-8	few	TRBJ1-5	NA	TGTGCCAGCAGCTTGGTAATCGCGGGGACCAGTCAGCCCCAGCATTTT	CASSLVIAGTSQPQHF
TRBV7-2	NA	TRBJ1-5	NA	TGTGCCAGCAGCTTAGGCCCCACAGGAAATCAGCCCCAGCATTTT	CASSLGPTGNQPQHF
TRBV27	many	TRBJ1-4	NA	TGTGCCAGCAGTAACAGCCTTAACCCAGAAAAACTGTTTTTT	CASSNSLNPEKLFF
TRBV15	many	TRBJ2-5	TRBD2	TGTGCCACCAGCAGAGATCTCGGGAGGTGGGGGACCCAGTACTTC	CATSRDLGRWGTQYF
TRBV6-5	NA	TRBJ2-1	NA	TGTGCCAGCAGTCCCGAGGGTTCATGGGGCAGTGAGCAGTTCTTC	CASSPEGSWGSEQFF
TRBV20-1	NA	TRBJ2-7	TRBD2	TGCAGTACTAGAGATTCTAGCGGGAGCTCCTACGAGCAGTACTTC	CSTRDSSGSSYEQYF
TRBV7-9	NA	TRBJ2-5	NA	TGTGCCAGCAGCTCCCCCCCGGACGGACAAGAGACCCAGTACTTC	CASSSPPDGQETQYF
TRBV11-2	NA	TRBJ2-2	TRBD1	TGTGCCAGCAGCTTAGTGGCGACAGGGGTGATCGGGGAGCTGTTTTTT	CASSLVATGVIGELFF
TRBV29-1	few	TRBJ1-1	NA	TGCAGCGGACAGGAGAACACTGAAGCTTTCTTT	CSGQENTEAFF
TRBV7-8	few	TRBJ1-4	NA	TGTGCCAGCCGGAATACCCGAGGGGAAAAACTGTTTTTT	CASRNTRGEKLFF
TRBV24-1	many	TRBJ2-3	TRBD2	TGTGCCACCAGAGCGGGACTAGCGGGAGTGATCAGTAGCACAGATACGCAGTATTTT	CATRAGLAGVISSTDTQYF
TRBV20-1	NA	TRBJ2-2	NA	TGCAGTGCCCTCCCAAGGATGCCGAACACCGGGGAGCTGTTTTTT	CSALPRMPNTGELFF
TRBV6-1	many	TRBJ2-7	NA	TGTGCCAGCAGTGATCAGGGGTACGAGCAGTACTTC	CASSDQGYEQYF
TRBV20-1	many	TRBJ2-1	NA	TGCAGTGCTAGAGATCTGGGGGGCGCGTATAATGAGCAGTTCTTC	CSARDLGGAYNEQFF
TRBV5-1	NA	TRBJ2-7	NA	TGCGCCAGCAGCAAAGGACAGGGAGGGTGGGAGCAGTACTTC	CASSKGQGGWEQYF
TRBV7-8	NA	TRBJ1-5	NA	TGTGCCAGCAGCTTCCCCACTCAGCCCCAGCATTTT	CASSFPTQPQHF
TRBV12-3/TRBV12-4	NA	TRBJ2-5	NA	TGTGCCAGCAGCCAGGGGATGAGCGGATATGAGCAGTACTTC	CASSQGMSGYEQYF
TRBV3-1	once	TRBJ2-3	TRBD2	TGTGCCAGCGGGACTAGCGGGGGGCCCACAGATACGCAGTATTTT	CASGTSGGPTDTQYF
TRBV20-1	NA	TRBJ2-7	NA	TGCAGTGCTAGTGTATGGGGGAGACCCCAAGGGCACAATGAGCAGTACTTC	CSASVWGRPQGHNEQYF